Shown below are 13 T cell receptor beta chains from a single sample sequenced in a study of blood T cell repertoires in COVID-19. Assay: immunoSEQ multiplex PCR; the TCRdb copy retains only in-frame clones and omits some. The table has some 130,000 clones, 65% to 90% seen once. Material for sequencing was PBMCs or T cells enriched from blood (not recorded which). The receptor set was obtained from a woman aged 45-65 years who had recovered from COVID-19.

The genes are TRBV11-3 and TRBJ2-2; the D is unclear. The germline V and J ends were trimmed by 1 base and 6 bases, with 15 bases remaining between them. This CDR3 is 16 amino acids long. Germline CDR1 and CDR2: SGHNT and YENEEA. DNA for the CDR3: TGTGCCAGCAGCTTAGGAGCCTCCGGTCGTCCCGGGGAGCTGTTTTTT. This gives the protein CASSLGASGRPGELFF.

The CDR3 spells CASSFTGDSYEQYF. CDR3 nucleotide sequence: TGTGCCAGTAGTTTCACAGGGGACTCCTACGAGCAGTACTTC. The V gene is TRBV19, the J gene TRBJ2-7, with 7 nucleotides matching TRBD1. CDR1 LNHDA and CDR2 SQIVND come from the germline V gene (reference sequence). V gave up 5 bases and J gave up 0 bases; unmatched junction bases: 4. The CDR3 consists of 14 residues.

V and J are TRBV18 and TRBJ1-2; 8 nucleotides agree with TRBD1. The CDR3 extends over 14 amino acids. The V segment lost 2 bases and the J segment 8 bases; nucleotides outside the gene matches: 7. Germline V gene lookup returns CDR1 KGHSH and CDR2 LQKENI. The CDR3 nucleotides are TGTGCCAGCTCACCATATCAGGGGGCCCACGGCTACACCTTC. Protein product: CASSPYQGAHGYTF.

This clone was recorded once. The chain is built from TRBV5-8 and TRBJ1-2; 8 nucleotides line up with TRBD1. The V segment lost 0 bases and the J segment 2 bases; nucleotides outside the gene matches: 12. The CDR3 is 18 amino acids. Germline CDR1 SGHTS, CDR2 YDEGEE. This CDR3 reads CASSLGWSGGAKNYGYTF. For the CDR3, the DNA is TGTGCCAGCAGCTTGGGTTGGTCAGGGGGCGCGAAAAACTATGGCTACACCTTC.

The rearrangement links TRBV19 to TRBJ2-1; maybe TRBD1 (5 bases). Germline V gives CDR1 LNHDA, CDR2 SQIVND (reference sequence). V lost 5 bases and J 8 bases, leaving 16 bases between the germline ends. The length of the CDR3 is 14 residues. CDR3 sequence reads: CASSVGPVGDEQFF. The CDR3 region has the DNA TGTGCCAGTAGTGTTGGGCCCGTAGGGGATGAGCAGTTCTTC.

CDR3 DNA: TGTGCCAGTAGTAAAAGACAGGGAAACTATGGCTACACCTTC. Translating it yields CASSKRQGNYGYTF. The chain uses TRBV19 and TRBJ1-2, with TRBD1 matching 7 bases. V was clipped by 4 bases and J by 2 bases; unmatched bases: 4. Germline CDR1 is LNHDA and CDR2 is SQIVND (reference sequence). This CDR3 has 14 amino acids.

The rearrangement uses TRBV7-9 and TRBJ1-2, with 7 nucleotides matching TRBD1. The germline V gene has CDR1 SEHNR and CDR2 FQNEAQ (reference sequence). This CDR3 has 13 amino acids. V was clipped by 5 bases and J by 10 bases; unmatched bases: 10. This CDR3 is CASSPSDREVYTF. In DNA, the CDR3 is TGTGCCAGCAGCCCTTCCGACAGGGAGGTCTACACCTTC.

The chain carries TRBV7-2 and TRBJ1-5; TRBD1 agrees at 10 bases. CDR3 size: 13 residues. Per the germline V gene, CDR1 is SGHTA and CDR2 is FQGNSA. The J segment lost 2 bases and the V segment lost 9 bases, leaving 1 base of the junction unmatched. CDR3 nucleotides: TGTGCCAGTGGACAGGGGGGCAATCAGCCCCAGCATTTT. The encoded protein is CASGQGGNQPQHF.

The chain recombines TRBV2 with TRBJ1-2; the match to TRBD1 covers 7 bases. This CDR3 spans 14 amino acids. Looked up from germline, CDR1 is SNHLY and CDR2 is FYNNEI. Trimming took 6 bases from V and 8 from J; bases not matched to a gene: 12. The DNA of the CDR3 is TGTGCCAGCAGCTTCTGGGACAGTATGCGGGGCTACACCTTC. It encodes CASSFWDSMRGYTF.

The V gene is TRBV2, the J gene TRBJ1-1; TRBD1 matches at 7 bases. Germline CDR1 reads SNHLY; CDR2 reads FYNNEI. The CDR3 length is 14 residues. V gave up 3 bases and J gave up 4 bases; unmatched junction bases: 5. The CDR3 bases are TGTGCCAGCAGTGAGCCGAGGGGGCCCACTGAAGCTTTCTTT. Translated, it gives CASSEPRGPTEAFF.

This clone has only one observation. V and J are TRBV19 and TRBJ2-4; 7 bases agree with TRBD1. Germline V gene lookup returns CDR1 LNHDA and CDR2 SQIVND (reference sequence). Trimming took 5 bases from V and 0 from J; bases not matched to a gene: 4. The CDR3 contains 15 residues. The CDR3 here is CASSRDRLAKNIQYF. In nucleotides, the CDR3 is TGTGCCAGTAGTCGGGACAGACTAGCCAAAAACATTCAGTACTTC. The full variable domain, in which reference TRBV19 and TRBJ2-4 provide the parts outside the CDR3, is DGGITQSPKYLFRKEGQNVTLSCEQNLNHDAMYWYRQDPGQGLRLIYYSQIVNDFQKGDIAEGYSVSREKKESFPLTVTSAQKNPTAFYLCASSRDRLAKNIQYFGAGTRLSVL.

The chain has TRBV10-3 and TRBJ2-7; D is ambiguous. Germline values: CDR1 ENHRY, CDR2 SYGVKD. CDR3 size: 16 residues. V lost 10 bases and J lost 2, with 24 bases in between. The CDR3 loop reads CATTDNDKAGTYEQYF. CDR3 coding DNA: TGTGCCACCACTGATAACGACAAGGCCGGCACCTACGAGCAGTACTTC.

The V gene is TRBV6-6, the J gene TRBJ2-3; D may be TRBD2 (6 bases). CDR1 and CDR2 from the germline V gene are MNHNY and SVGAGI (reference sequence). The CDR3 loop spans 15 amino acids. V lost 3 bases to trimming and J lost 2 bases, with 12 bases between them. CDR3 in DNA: TGTGCCAGCAGTTATGGGGGGAGTATCACAGATACGCAGTATTTT. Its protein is CASSYGGSITDTQYF.